This T cell receptor beta chain was captured by sequencing in a study of shared clonotypes between healthy human individuals. Study details: Each donor had three CD4 naive, three CD4 memory, two CD8 naive and one CD8 memory plate.

Original analysis: Filtering differed since immunoSEQ provided only junctions, with no quality scores. Sequencing used immunoSEQ multiplex PCR; TCRdb keeps in-frame clones, though not all of them. That table furnishes V, J and clone size, whereas the DNA furnished D and trimming. The sample lists approximately 720,000 clones, under 95% occurring once. Positive CCR7 selection of CD45RO-negative cells yielded the naive CD8 cells, and terminally differentiated effector memory CD45RA+ cells were excluded. The V end lost 2 bases, the J end lost 2 bases, and 10 bases lay between the germline ends. The CDR3 is made up of 14 amino acids. Germline CDR1 is KGHSY and CDR2 is FQNENV. The study's findings and limits: Naive subsets generally exceeded memory subsets in estimated richness.

This clone is a singleton in its sample. Antigen: not known. The receptor comes from a man aged 30 to 39 in good health. The chain joins TRBV16 to TRBJ2-7; D might be TRBD1 (6 bases). The sample consisted of naive CD8+ T cells sorted from blood. CDR3 DNA sequence: TGTGCCAGCAGCCAAGGGCAGGGGACCTACGAGCAGTACTTC. Its translation is CASSQGQGTYEQYF.